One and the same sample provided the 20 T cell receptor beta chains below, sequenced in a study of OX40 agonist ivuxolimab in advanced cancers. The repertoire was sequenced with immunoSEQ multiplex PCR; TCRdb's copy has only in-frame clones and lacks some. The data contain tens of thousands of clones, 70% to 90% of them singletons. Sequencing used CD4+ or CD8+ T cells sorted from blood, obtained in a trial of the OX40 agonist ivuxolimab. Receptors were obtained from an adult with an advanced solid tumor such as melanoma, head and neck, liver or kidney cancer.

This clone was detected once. The CDR3 DNA reads TGTGCCAGCAGTGGGCCGACAGGGGAGATGAACACTGAAGCTTTCTTT. This codes for CASSGPTGEMNTEAFF. The V and J genes are TRBV11-2 and TRBJ1-1; 8 bases agree with TRBD1. Germline V CDR1 and CDR2: SGHAT, FQNNGV. CDR3 length: 16 residues. V gave up 6 bases and J gave up 0 bases; unmatched junction bases: 9. The whole variable domain, filled in from reference TRBV11-2 and TRBJ1-1, reads EAGVAQSPRYKIIEKRQSVAFWCNPISGHATLYWYQQILGQGPKLLIQFQNNGVVDDSQLPKDRFSAERLKGVDSTLKIQPAKLEDSAVYLCASSGPTGEMNTEAFFGQGTRLTVV.

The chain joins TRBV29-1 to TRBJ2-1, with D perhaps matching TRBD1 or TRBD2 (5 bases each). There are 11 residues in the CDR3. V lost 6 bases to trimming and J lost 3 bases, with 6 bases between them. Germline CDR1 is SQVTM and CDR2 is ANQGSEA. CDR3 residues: CSVGVYNEQFF. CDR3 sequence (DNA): TGCAGCGTGGGGGTCTACAATGAGCAGTTCTTC.

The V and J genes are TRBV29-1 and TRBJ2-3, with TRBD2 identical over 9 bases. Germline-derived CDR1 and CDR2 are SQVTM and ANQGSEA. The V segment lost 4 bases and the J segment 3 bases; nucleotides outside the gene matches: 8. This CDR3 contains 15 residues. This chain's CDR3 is CSVGSSGGGTDTQYF. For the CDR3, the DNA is TGCAGCGTTGGAAGTAGCGGGGGCGGGACAGATACGCAGTATTTT.

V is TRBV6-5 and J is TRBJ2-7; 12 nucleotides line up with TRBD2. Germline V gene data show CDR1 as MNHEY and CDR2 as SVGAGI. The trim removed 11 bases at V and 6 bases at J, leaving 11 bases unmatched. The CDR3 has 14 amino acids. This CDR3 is CASRGLAGRGEQYF. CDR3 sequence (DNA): TGTGCCTCGCGGGGACTAGCGGGCAGGGGCGAGCAGTACTTC.

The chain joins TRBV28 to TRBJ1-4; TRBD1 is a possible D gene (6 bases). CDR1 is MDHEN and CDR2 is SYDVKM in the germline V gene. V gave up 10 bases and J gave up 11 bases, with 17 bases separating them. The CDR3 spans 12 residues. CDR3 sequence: CATVFDRSKLFF. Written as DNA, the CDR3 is TGTGCCACCGTATTTGACAGGTCTAAACTGTTTTTT.

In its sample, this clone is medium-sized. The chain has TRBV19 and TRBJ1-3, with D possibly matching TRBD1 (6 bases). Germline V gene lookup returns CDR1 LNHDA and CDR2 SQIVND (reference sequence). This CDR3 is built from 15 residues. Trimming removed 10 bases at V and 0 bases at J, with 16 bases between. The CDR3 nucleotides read TGTGCCACCCGAGGACAGTTCCTCTCTGGAAACACCATATATTTT. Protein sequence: CATRGQFLSGNTIYF.

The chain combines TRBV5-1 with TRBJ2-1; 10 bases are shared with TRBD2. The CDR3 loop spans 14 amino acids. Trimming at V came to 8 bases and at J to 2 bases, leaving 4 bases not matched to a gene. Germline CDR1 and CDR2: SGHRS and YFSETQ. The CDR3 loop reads CASRTSGTYNEQFF. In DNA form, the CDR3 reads TGCGCCAGTCGGACTAGCGGAACCTACAATGAGCAGTTCTTC.

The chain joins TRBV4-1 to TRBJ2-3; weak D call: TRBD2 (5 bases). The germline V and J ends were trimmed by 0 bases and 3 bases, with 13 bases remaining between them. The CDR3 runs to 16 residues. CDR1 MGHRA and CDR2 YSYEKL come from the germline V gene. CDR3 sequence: CASSQDVNSGTDTQYF. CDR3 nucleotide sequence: TGCGCCAGCAGCCAAGATGTCAATTCGGGAACAGATACGCAGTATTTT.

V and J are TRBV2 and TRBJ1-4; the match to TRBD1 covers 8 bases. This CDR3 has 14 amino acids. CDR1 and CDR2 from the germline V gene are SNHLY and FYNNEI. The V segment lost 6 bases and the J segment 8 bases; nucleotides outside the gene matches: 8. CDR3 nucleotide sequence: TGTGCCAGCAGAGGGACAGGCATAAACGAAAAACTGTTTTTT. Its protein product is CASRGTGINEKLFF.

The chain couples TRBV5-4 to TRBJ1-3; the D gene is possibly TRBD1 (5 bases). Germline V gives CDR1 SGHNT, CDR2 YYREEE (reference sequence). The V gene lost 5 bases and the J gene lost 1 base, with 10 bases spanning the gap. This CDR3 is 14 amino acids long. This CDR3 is CASSSGGSGNTIYF. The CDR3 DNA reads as TGTGCCAGCAGTTCCGGGGGTTCTGGAAACACCATATATTTT.

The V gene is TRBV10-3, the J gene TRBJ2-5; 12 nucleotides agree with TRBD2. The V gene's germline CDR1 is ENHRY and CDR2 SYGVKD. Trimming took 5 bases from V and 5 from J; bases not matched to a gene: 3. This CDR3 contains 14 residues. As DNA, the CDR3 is TGTGCCATCAGTACCGGGACTAGCGGGGAGACCCAGTACTTC. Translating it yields CAISTGTSGETQYF.

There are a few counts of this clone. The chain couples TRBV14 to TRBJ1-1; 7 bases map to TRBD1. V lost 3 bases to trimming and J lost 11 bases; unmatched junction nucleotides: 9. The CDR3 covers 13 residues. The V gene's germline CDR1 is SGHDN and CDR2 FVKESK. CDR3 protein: CASSQEQGRRAFF. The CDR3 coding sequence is TGTGCCAGCAGCCAGGAACAGGGGCGGCGGGCTTTCTTT.

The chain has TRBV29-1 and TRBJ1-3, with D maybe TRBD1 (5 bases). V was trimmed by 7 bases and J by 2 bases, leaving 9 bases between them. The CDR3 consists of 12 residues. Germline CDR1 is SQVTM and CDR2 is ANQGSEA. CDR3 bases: TGCAGCGCCGGGACCCCTGGAAACACCATATATTTT. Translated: CSAGTPGNTIYF.

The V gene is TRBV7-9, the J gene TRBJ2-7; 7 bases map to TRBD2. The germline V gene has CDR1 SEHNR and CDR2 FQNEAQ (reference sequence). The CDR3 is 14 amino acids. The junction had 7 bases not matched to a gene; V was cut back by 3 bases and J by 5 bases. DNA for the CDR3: TGTGCCAGCAGCTTCGGGGGGTTTAATAACGAGCAGTACTTC. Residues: CASSFGGFNNEQYF.

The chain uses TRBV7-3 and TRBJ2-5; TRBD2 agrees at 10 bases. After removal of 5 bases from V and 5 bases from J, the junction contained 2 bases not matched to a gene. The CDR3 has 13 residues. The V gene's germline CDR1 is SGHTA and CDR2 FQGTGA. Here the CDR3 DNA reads TGTGCCAGCAGCCTAGCGGGAGACGAGACCCAGTACTTC. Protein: CASSLAGDETQYF.

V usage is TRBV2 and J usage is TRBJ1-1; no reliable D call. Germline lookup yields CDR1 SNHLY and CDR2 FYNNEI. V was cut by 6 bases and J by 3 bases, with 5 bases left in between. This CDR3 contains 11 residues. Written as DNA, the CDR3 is TGTGCCAGCAGACGGGACACTGAAGCTTTCTTT. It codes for CASRRDTEAFF.

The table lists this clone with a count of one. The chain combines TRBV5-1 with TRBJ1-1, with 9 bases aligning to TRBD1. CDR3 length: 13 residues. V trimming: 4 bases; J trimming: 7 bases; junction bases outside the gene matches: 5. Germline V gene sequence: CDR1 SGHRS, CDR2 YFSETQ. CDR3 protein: CASSPGQGGEAFF. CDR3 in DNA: TGCGCCAGCAGCCCGGGACAGGGAGGTGAAGCTTTCTTT.

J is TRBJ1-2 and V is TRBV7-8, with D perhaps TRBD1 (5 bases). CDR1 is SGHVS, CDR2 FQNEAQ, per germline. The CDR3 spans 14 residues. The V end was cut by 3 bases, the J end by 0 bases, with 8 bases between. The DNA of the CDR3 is TGTGCCAGCAGCTTCGACAGCGCTAACTATGGCTACACCTTC. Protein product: CASSFDSANYGYTF.

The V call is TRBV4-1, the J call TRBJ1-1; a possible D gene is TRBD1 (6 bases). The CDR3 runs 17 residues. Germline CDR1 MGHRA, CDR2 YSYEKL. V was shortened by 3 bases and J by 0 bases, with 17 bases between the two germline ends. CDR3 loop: CASSQSFGGAMNTEAFF. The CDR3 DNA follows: TGCGCCAGCAGCCAGTCCTTTGGGGGGGCTATGAACACTGAAGCTTTCTTT.

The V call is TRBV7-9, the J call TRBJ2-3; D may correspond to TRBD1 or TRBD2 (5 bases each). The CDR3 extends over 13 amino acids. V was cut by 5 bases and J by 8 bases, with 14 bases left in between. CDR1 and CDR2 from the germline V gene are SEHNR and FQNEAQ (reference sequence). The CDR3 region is CASSLLSRGTQYF. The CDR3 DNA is TGTGCCAGCAGCCTCCTTTCGAGGGGTACGCAGTATTTT.